This T cell receptor beta chain was recovered during a study of cytotoxic CD8 clonotypes in ibrutinib-treated CLL. Notes on this clone: Its target is unknown.

From germline, CDR1 is GTSNPN and CDR2 SVGIG (reference sequence). Trimming stripped 4 bases from V and 6 bases from J, with 19 bases between. The CDR3 consists of 14 residues. Study results and caveats: Public clonotypes (which were uncommon) either contracted or remained stable on treatment.

The protocol was immunoSEQ multiplex PCR, while the TCRdb copy is restricted to in-frame clones and leaves out a portion. The table records around 52,000 clones, 56% of them present only once. The chain has TRBV30 and TRBJ2-7; TRBD1 is a possible D gene (6 bases). The specimen was PBMCs, collected after 24 months of ibrutinib treatment. This TCR was sampled from a human donor with chronic lymphocytic leukemia. CDR3 protein: CAWIQGKLRGEQYV. In DNA form, the CDR3 reads TGTGCCTGGATACAGGGAAAACTACGGGGCGAGCAGTACGTC.